The 15 T cell receptor beta chains listed next were all sequenced from one sample in a study of blood T cell repertoires in COVID-19. Repertoires were generated with immunoSEQ multiplex PCR, while TCRdb's copy carries only in-frame clones and drops some. This table holds a few hundred thousand clones, around four fifths found once. Specimen: peripheral blood. These receptors all stem from a woman aged 45-65 years with active or convalescent COVID-19.

The V call is TRBV6-2 or TRBV6-3, the J call TRBJ1-1, with TRBD1 identical over 7 bases. This CDR3 is 17 amino acids long. Germline CDR1 reads MNHEY; CDR2 reads SVGEGT. Trimming removed 6 bases from V and 1 base from J; junction bases left unmatched: 14. CDR3 amino acids: CASSVMGPGQRNTEAFF. In nucleotides, the CDR3 is TGTGCCAGCAGCGTAATGGGGCCGGGACAGAGGAACACTGAAGCTTTCTTT.

This chain uses TRBV6-5 with TRBJ1-5; weak D call: TRBD1 (6 bases). Germline lookup yields CDR1 MNHEY and CDR2 SVGAGI. The ends were cut back, 10 bases at V and 4 bases at J, with 20 bases in the middle. The CDR3 loop spans 15 amino acids. For the CDR3, the DNA is TGTGCCACCTCCTACATAGGGGGGGAAAATCAGCCCCAGCATTTT. This gives the protein CATSYIGGENQPQHF.

This rearrangement joins TRBV7-9 to TRBJ2-7; D possibly corresponds to TRBD1 (6 bases). The CDR3 is 14 amino acids. CDR1 SEHNR and CDR2 FQNEAQ come from the germline V gene (reference sequence). Trimming shortened V by 1 base and J by 2 bases, and 9 bases separated the two germline ends. As DNA, the CDR3 is TGTGCCAGCAGCTTAGACAGGGAAGCCTACGAGCAGTACTTC. Its protein product is CASSLDREAYEQYF.

The rearrangement uses TRBV6-5 and TRBJ2-7, with D unresolved. The V end was cut by 10 bases, the J end by 2 bases, with 18 bases between. CDR1 and CDR2 (germline): MNHEY, SVGAGI. The CDR3 spans 14 residues. The DNA for the CDR3 is TGTGCCACAACGCCCCCCAGGTTCCCCTACGAGCAGTACTTC. Translation: CATTPPRFPYEQYF.

The chain links TRBV27 to TRBJ2-7; 7 bases agree with TRBD2. The trim removed 0 bases at V and 5 bases at J, leaving 4 bases unmatched. This CDR3 is 14 amino acids long. Germline CDR1 reads MNHEY; CDR2 reads SMNVEV (reference sequence). The CDR3 protein is CASSLSGGRDEQYF. The CDR3 region has the DNA TGTGCCAGCAGTTTATCCGGGGGGAGGGACGAGCAGTACTTC.

The V call is TRBV27, the J call TRBJ2-7; 9 nucleotides align to TRBD1. The germline CDR1 and CDR2 sequences are MNHEY and SMNVEV (reference sequence). This CDR3 has 13 amino acids. J gave up 7 bases and V 6 bases, and 7 bases lay outside the gene matches. The CDR3 is CASSRDRVREQYF. The CDR3 DNA sequence: TGTGCCAGCAGCCGGGACAGGGTTCGTGAGCAGTACTTC.

This sequence joins TRBV7-3 and TRBJ2-1; D is unresolved. Germline V gene lookup returns CDR1 SGHTA and CDR2 FQGTGA. Deletions cut 6 bases from V and 0 bases from J, with 12 bases between. The CDR3 is 15 amino acids. In DNA form, the CDR3 reads TGTGCCAGCAGTCCGAGACGGAGCTCCTACAATGAGCAGTTCTTC. Translation: CASSPRRSSYNEQFF.

The rearrangement uses TRBV30 and TRBJ1-1; TRBD1 agrees at 7 bases. Trimming cost V 6 bases and J 3 bases; bases outside gene matches: 7. The germline V gene has CDR1 GTSNPN and CDR2 SVGIG (reference sequence). The CDR3 is 13 amino acids. CDR3 DNA: TGTGCCTGCCGAGGGGGCTGGGACACTGAAGCTTTCTTT. As protein: CACRGGWDTEAFF.

Here the CDR3 reads CASSLSRGQGVHEQYF. CDR3 bases: TGTGCCAGCTCACTCTCGAGGGGACAGGGGGTTCACGAGCAGTACTTC. The rearrangement uses TRBV18 and TRBJ2-7; TRBD1 agrees at 11 bases. Trimming took 4 bases from V and 5 from J; bases not matched to a gene: 10. The CDR3 spans 16 residues. CDR1 and CDR2 from the germline V gene are KGHSH and LQKENI.

The CDR3 DNA is TGTGCCAGCAGTTACGGGACTAGCGGTACAGATACGCAGTATTTT. Its translation: CASSYGTSGTDTQYF. The chain combines TRBV2 with TRBJ2-3, with 11 bases aligning to TRBD2. The CDR3 covers 15 residues. V was clipped by 5 bases and J by 3 bases; unmatched bases: 4. Germline V gives CDR1 SNHLY, CDR2 FYNNEI.

The rearrangement links TRBV6-6 to TRBJ1-5, with a tentative D call TRBD1 (5 bases). CDR3 size: 16 residues. Trimming removed 6 bases at V and 7 bases at J, with 22 bases between. Germline V gene lookup returns CDR1 MNHNY and CDR2 SVGAGI (reference sequence). In DNA, the CDR3 is TGTGCCAGCAGCCCGGGTTATGGCAGGGCTGGGCAGCCCCAGCATTTT. Encoded protein: CASSPGYGRAGQPQHF.

The chain uses TRBV27 and TRBJ2-3, with 7 positions matching TRBD1. J lost 2 bases, V lost 2 bases, and 10 bases had no gene match. The CDR3 has 17 amino acids. Germline V gene data show CDR1 as MNHEY and CDR2 as SMNVEV (reference sequence). The CDR3 protein is CASSLRVWTGNTDTQYF. The CDR3 nucleotides read TGTGCCAGCAGTTTAAGGGTTTGGACAGGCAACACAGATACGCAGTATTTT.

The chain has TRBV19 and TRBJ2-7, with D unclear. This CDR3 comprises 13 residues. Trimming pared 6 bases from V and 0 bases from J, leaving 9 bases between. Looked up from germline, CDR1 is LNHDA and CDR2 is SQIVND (reference sequence). The CDR3 sequence is CASSHLGSYEQYF. CDR3 DNA sequence: TGTGCCAGTAGCCACCTAGGCTCCTACGAGCAGTACTTC. Supplemented by reference TRBV19 and TRBJ2-7, the full variable domain reads DGGITQSPKYLFRKEGQNVTLSCEQNLNHDAMYWYRQDPGQGLRLIYYSQIVNDFQKGDIAEGYSVSREKKESFPLTVTSAQKNPTAFYLCASSHLGSYEQYFGPGTRLTVT.

The V call is TRBV5-1, the J call TRBJ1-4, with TRBD1 matching 7 bases. Losses at the gene ends were 4 bases for V and 6 bases for J; bases not matched to a gene: 9. Germline V gene lookup returns CDR1 SGHRS and CDR2 YFSETQ. This CDR3 contains 15 residues. As DNA, the CDR3 is TGCGCCAGCAGCGCGACAACAGGGGCTGATGAAAAACTGTTTTTT. This translates into CASSATTGADEKLFF. The full variable domain, rest sourced from reference TRBV5-1 and TRBJ1-4, is KAGVTQTPRYLIKTRGQQVTLSCSPISGHRSVSWYQQTPGQGLQFLFEYFSETQRNKGNFPGRFSGRQFSNSRSEMNVSTLELGDSALYLCASSATTGADEKLFFGSGTQLSVL.

The genes are TRBV7-6 and TRBJ2-5; TRBD2 agrees at 13 bases. V shed 6 bases and J 5 bases; nucleotides not matched to a gene: 12. The length of the CDR3 is 17 residues. CDR1 SGHVS and CDR2 FNYEAQ come from the germline V gene. CDR3 residues: CASSFLAGTSGKETQYF. The CDR3 DNA sequence: TGTGCCAGCAGTTTCCTGGCCGGGACTAGCGGGAAGGAGACCCAGTACTTC.